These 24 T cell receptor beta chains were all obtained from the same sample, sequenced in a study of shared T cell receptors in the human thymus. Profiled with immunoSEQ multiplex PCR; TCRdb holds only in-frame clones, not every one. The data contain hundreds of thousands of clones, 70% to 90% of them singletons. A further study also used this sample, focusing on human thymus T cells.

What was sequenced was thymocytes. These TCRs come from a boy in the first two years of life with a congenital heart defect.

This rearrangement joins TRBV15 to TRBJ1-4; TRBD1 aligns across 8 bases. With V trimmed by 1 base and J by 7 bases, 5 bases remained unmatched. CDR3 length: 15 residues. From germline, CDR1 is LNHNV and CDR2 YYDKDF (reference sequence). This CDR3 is CATSRGQGAGEKLFF. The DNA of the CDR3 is TGTGCCACCAGCAGAGGGCAGGGGGCAGGTGAAAAACTGTTTTTT.

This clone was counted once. CDR3 nucleotides: TGTGCCAGCAGCTTGGGACAGGCCTATGGCTACACCTTC. Protein sequence: CASSLGQAYGYTF. This chain uses TRBV11-3 with TRBJ1-2; 8 bases line up with TRBD1. J gave up 4 bases and V 3 bases, and 1 base lay outside the gene matches. The germline V gene has CDR1 SGHNT and CDR2 YENEEA. CDR3 length: 13 amino acids.

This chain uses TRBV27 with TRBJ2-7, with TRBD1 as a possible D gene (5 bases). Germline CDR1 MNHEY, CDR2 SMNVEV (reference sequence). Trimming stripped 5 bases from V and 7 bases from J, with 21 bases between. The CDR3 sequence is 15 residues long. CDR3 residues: CASSKTSGSRLEQYF. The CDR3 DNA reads TGTGCCAGCAGTAAGACTTCAGGGTCCCGACTGGAGCAGTACTTC.

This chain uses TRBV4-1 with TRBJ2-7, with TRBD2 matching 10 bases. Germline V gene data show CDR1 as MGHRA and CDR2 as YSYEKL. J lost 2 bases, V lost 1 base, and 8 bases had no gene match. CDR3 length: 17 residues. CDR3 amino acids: CASSQVASGRAPYEQYF. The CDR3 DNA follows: TGCGCCAGCAGCCAAGTAGCCAGCGGGAGGGCCCCCTACGAGCAGTACTTC.

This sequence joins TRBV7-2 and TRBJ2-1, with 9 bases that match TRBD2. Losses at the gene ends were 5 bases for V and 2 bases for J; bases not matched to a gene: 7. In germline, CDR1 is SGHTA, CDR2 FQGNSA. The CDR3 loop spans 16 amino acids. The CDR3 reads CASSVRLAVPYNEQFF. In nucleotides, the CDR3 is TGTGCCAGCAGCGTCCGACTAGCGGTTCCCTACAATGAGCAGTTCTTC.

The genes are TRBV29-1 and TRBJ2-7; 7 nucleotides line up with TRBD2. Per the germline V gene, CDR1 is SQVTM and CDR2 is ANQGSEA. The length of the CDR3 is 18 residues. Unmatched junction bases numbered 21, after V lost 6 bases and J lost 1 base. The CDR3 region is CSVAIHSYEGGPSYEQYF. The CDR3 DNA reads TGCAGCGTCGCAATTCACTCTTATGAGGGAGGGCCATCCTACGAGCAGTACTTC.

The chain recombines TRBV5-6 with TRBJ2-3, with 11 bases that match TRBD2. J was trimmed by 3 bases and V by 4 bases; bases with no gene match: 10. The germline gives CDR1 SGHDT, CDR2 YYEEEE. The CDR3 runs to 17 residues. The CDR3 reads CASSAAVLAGETDTQYF. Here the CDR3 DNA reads TGTGCCAGCAGCGCTGCAGTACTAGCGGGAGAGACAGATACGCAGTATTTT.

CDR3 amino acids: CASSKDRGRGYNEQFF. The CDR3 region has the DNA TGCGCCAGCAGCAAGGACAGGGGGCGCGGTTACAATGAGCAGTTCTTC. The chain employs TRBV5-1 and TRBJ2-1; 11 bases line up with TRBD1. The CDR3 runs to 16 residues. Germline V gene sequence: CDR1 SGHRS, CDR2 YFSETQ. J gave up 4 bases and V 4 bases, and 7 bases lay outside the gene matches.

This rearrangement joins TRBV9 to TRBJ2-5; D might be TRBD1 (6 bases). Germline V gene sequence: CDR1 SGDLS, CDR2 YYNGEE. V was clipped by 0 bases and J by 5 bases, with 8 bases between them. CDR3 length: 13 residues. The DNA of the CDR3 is TGTGCCAGCAGCGTAGATAGGGGGGAGACCCAGTACTTC. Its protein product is CASSVDRGETQYF.

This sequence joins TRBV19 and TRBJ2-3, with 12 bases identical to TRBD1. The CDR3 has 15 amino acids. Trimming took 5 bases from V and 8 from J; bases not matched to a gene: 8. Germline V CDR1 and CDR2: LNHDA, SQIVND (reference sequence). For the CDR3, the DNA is TGTGCCAGTAGTCCACCGGGACAGGGGGCAGGTACGCAGTATTTT. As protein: CASSPPGQGAGTQYF.

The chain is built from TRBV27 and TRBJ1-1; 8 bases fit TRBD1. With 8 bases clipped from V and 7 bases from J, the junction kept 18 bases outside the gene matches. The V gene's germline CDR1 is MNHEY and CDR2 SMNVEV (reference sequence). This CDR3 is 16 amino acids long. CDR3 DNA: TGTGCCAGCCGAGCCTTTGGGGCGGGACAGGATTATGAAGCTTTCTTT. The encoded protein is CASRAFGAGQDYEAFF.

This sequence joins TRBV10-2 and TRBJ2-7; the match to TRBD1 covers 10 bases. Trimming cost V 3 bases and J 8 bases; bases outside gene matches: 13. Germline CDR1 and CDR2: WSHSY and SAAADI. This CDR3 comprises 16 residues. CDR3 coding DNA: TGCGCCAGCAGTGATCCTCGGGACAGGGGCCTGGGCAAGCAGTACTTC. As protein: CASSDPRDRGLGKQYF.

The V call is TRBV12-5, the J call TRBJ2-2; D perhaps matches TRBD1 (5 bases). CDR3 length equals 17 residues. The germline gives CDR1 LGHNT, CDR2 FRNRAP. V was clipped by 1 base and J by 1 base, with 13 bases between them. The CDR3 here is CASGLADGALNTGELFF. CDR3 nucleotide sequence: TGTGCTAGTGGTTTGGCAGATGGGGCGTTGAACACCGGGGAGCTGTTTTTT.

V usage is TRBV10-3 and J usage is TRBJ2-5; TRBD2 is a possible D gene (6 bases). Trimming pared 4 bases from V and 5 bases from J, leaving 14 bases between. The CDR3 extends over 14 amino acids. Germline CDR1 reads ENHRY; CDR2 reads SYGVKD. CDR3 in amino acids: CAISGGRKDETQYF. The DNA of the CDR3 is TGTGCCATCAGTGGAGGGAGGAAAGACGAGACCCAGTACTTC.

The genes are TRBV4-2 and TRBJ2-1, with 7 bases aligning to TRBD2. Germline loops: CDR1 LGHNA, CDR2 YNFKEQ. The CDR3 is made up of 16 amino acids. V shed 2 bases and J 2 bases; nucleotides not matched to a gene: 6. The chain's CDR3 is CASSQRALATYNEQFF. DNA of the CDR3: TGTGCCAGCAGCCAACGGGCACTAGCGACCTACAATGAGCAGTTCTTC.

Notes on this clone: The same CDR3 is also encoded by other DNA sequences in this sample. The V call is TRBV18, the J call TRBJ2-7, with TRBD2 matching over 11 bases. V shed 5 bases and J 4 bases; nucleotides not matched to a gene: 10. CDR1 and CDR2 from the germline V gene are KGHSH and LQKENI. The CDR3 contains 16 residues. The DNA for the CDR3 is TGTGCCAGCTCAGCCGGTAGCGGGAGGGCCAGGTACGAGCAGTACTTC. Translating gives CASSAGSGRARYEQYF.

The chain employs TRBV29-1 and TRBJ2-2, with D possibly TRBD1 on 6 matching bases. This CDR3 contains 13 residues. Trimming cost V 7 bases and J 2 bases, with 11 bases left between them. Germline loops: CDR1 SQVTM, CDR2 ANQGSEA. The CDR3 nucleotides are TGCAGCGCCGGACAGCCTAACACCGGGGAGCTGTTTTTT. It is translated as CSAGQPNTGELFF.

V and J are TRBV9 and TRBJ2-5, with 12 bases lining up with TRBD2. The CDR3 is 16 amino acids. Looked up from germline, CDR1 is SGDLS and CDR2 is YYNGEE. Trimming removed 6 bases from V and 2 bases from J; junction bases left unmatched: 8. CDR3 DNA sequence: TGTGCCAGCACCGTCGGGACTAGCGGGCCGCAAGAGACCCAGTACTTC. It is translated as CASTVGTSGPQETQYF.

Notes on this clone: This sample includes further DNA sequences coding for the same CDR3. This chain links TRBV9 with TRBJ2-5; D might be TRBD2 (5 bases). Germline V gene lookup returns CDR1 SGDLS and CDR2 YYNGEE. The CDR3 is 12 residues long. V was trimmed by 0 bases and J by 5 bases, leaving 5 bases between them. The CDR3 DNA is TGTGCCAGCAGCGTAGCGGGGGAGACCCAGTACTTC. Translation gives CASSVAGETQYF. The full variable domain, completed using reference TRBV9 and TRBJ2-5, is DSGVTQTPKHLITATGQRVTLRCSPRSGDLSVYWYQQSLDQGLQFLIQYYNGEERAKGNILERFSAQQFPDLHSELNLSSLELGDSALYFCASSVAGETQYFGPGTRLLVL.

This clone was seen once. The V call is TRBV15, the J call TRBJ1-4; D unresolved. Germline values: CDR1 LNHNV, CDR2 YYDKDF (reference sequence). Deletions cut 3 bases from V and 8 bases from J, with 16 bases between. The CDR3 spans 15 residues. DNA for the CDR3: TGTGCCACCAGCAGCGACGGAGTGGATAGGGAAAAACTGTTTTTT. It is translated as CATSSDGVDREKLFF.

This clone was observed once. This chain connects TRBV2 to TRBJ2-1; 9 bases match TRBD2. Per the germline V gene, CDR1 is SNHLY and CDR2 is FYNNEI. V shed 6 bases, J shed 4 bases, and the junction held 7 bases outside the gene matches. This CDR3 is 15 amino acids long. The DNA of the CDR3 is TGTGCCAGCAGGTCGCCAGCGGGAGGTTACAATGAGCAGTTCTTC. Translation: CASRSPAGGYNEQFF.

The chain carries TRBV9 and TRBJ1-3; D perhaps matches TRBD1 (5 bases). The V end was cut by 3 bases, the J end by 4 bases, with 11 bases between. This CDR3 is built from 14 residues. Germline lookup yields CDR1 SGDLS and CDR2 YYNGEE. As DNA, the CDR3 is TGTGCCAGCAGCGGGACACTGGGGGGAAACACCATATATTTT. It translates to CASSGTLGGNTIYF.

For the CDR3, the DNA is TGTGCCAGCAGTTTATCGTCTAGCGGGAGCGAGCAGTACTTC. Translated, it gives CASSLSSSGSEQYF. The chain uses TRBV27 and TRBJ2-7; the match to TRBD2 covers 10 bases. The germline CDR1 and CDR2 sequences are MNHEY and SMNVEV (reference sequence). The CDR3 sequence is 14 residues long. J gave up 6 bases and V 0 bases, and 2 bases lay outside the gene matches.

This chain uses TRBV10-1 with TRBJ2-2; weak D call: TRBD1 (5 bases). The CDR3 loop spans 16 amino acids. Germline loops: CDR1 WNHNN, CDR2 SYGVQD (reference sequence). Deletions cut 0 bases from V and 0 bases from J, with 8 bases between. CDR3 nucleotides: TGCGCCAGCAGTGAGTCGAACAGGTCGAACACCGGGGAGCTGTTTTTT. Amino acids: CASSESNRSNTGELFF.